These T cell receptor beta chains were read from a single sample in a study of blood T cell repertoires in COVID-19. Produced via immunoSEQ multiplex PCR; TCRdb's table is partial and in-frame only. The table lists about 300,000 clones, more than 70% of them singletons. The sequenced material came from peripheral blood. These receptors were collected from a woman in her fifties or sixties with acute or convalescent COVID-19. The CDR3 runs from the conserved cysteine through the conserved F or W. The order of the fields is CDR3 protein, CDR3 DNA, V gene, J gene, D gene, clone size. D genes are given only for firm matches. Size is stated for part of the rows, as once, few or many counts, or as a class when the clone is expanded.

cdr3_aa: CASIPGGGPLTDTQYF
cdr3_nt: TGTGCCAGCATTCCCGGGGGGGGCCCCCTCACAGATACGCAGTATTTT
v_call: TRBV6-6
j_call: TRBJ2-3
d_call: TRBD2
clone_size: -

cdr3_aa: CSASEGDTEAFF
cdr3_nt: TGCAGTGCTAGTGAGGGAGACACTGAAGCTTTCTTT
v_call: TRBV20-1
j_call: TRBJ1-1
d_call: -
clone_size: -

cdr3_aa: CASSPIETGGGESNQPQHF
cdr3_nt: TGTGCCAGCTCACCGATTGAGACAGGGGGCGGTGAGAGCAATCAGCCCCAGCATTTT
v_call: TRBV18
j_call: TRBJ1-5
d_call: TRBD1
clone_size: -

cdr3_aa: CASRLDSSYEQYF
cdr3_nt: TGTGCCAGTAGGCTGGACAGCTCCTACGAGCAGTACTTC
v_call: TRBV19
j_call: TRBJ2-7
d_call: -
clone_size: -

cdr3_aa: CASSPLRPDEQYF
cdr3_nt: TGTGCCAGCAGTCCCCTGCGGCCAGACGAGCAGTACTTC
v_call: TRBV27
j_call: TRBJ2-7
d_call: -
clone_size: -

cdr3_aa: CASSLVLEAFF
cdr3_nt: TGTGCCAGCAGCTTAGTACTGGAAGCTTTCTTT
v_call: TRBV11-2
j_call: TRBJ1-1
d_call: -
clone_size: -

cdr3_aa: CASSQESWTSGSKYNEQFF
cdr3_nt: TGTGCCAGCAGCCAAGAGTCCTGGACTAGCGGGAGTAAGTACAATGAGCAGTTCTTC
v_call: TRBV3-1/TRBV3-2
j_call: TRBJ2-1
d_call: TRBD2
clone_size: few

cdr3_aa: CASSAGTSGRAQYF
cdr3_nt: TGTGCCAGTAGTGCCGGGACTAGCGGGAGGGCCCAGTACTTC
v_call: TRBV19
j_call: TRBJ2-7
d_call: TRBD2
clone_size: -

cdr3_aa: CAIRNSREGGTDTQYF
cdr3_nt: TGTGCCATCAGGAATTCCCGGGAGGGTGGCACAGATACGCAGTATTTT
v_call: TRBV10-3
j_call: TRBJ2-3
d_call: TRBD2
clone_size: -

cdr3_aa: CASKRDNEKLFF
cdr3_nt: TGTGCCAGCAAGCGGGACAATGAAAAACTGTTTTTT
v_call: TRBV2
j_call: TRBJ1-4
d_call: -
clone_size: -

cdr3_aa: CASSLSWGETYEQYF
cdr3_nt: TGTGCCAGCAGCCTCTCCTGGGGAGAAACCTACGAGCAGTACTTC
v_call: TRBV11-3
j_call: TRBJ2-7
d_call: -
clone_size: -

cdr3_aa: CASSWGTGPSSYNEQFF
cdr3_nt: TGCGCCAGCAGCTGGGGGACAGGACCTAGCTCCTACAATGAGCAGTTCTTC
v_call: TRBV5-1
j_call: TRBJ2-1
d_call: TRBD1
clone_size: few

cdr3_aa: CASSEVRGGTEAFF
cdr3_nt: TGTGCCAGCAGTGAAGTCAGAGGGGGCACTGAAGCTTTCTTT
v_call: TRBV6-1
j_call: TRBJ1-1
d_call: -
clone_size: -

cdr3_aa: CASSLYQGMANYGYTF
cdr3_nt: TGTGCCAGCAGCTTATATCAGGGGATGGCTAACTATGGCTACACCTTC
v_call: TRBV7-9
j_call: TRBJ1-2
d_call: -
clone_size: -

cdr3_aa: CATSETRDSHGYTF
cdr3_nt: TGTGCCACCAGCGAGACGCGGGACAGCCATGGCTACACCTTC
v_call: TRBV15
j_call: TRBJ1-2
d_call: TRBD1
clone_size: few

cdr3_aa: CASSLGQASSGNTIYF
cdr3_nt: TGTGCCAGCAGCTTAGGTCAGGCAAGCTCTGGAAACACCATATATTTT
v_call: TRBV7-2
j_call: TRBJ1-3
d_call: -
clone_size: -

cdr3_aa: CASSPKTSGRSEQFF
cdr3_nt: TGTGCCAGCAGCCCGAAGACTAGCGGGAGGTCTGAGCAGTTCTTC
v_call: TRBV5-4
j_call: TRBJ2-1
d_call: TRBD2
clone_size: few

cdr3_aa: CASSRGLVNTEAFF
cdr3_nt: TGTGCCAGCAGTAGGGGACTTGTGAACACTGAAGCTTTCTTT
v_call: TRBV6-5
j_call: TRBJ1-1
d_call: -
clone_size: -

cdr3_aa: CSVERGSGGSYEQYF
cdr3_nt: TGCAGCGTTGAACGAGGATCCGGCGGGAGTTACGAGCAGTACTTC
v_call: TRBV29-1
j_call: TRBJ2-7
d_call: TRBD2
clone_size: -

cdr3_aa: CASSTGMVQGFLSDTEAFF
cdr3_nt: TGTGCCAGCTCGACGGGAATGGTACAGGGCTTCCTGTCGGACACTGAAGCTTTCTTT
v_call: TRBV18
j_call: TRBJ1-1
d_call: -
clone_size: -

cdr3_aa: CSAPVTDTQYF
cdr3_nt: TGCAGTGCGCCAGTAACAGATACGCAGTATTTT
v_call: TRBV20-1
j_call: TRBJ2-3
d_call: -
clone_size: -

cdr3_aa: CASSPVDRNQPQHF
cdr3_nt: TGTGCCAGCTCACCAGTCGACAGGAATCAGCCCCAGCATTTT
v_call: TRBV18
j_call: TRBJ1-5
d_call: -
clone_size: few

cdr3_aa: CASSSGQGYEQYF
cdr3_nt: TGTGCCAGCAGTTCGGGACAGGGCTACGAGCAGTACTTC
v_call: TRBV12-3/TRBV12-4
j_call: TRBJ2-7
d_call: TRBD1
clone_size: -

cdr3_aa: CASSDKTGGHTEAFF
cdr3_nt: TGTGCCAGCAGCGACAAAACCGGGGGTCACACTGAAGCTTTCTTT
v_call: TRBV3-1/TRBV3-2
j_call: TRBJ1-1
d_call: -
clone_size: -

cdr3_aa: CASNRLQGETQYF
cdr3_nt: TGTGCCAGCAATAGACTACAGGGAGAGACCCAGTACTTC
v_call: TRBV2
j_call: TRBJ2-5
d_call: -
clone_size: -

cdr3_aa: CASSWGVMGNTIYF
cdr3_nt: TGTGCCAGCAGTTGGGGGGTTATGGGAAACACCATATATTTT
v_call: TRBV28
j_call: TRBJ1-3
d_call: -
clone_size: -

cdr3_aa: CASSRWGESRETQYF
cdr3_nt: TGTGCCAGCTCTCGCTGGGGGGAGTCCCGAGAGACCCAGTACTTC
v_call: TRBV18
j_call: TRBJ2-5
d_call: -
clone_size: -

cdr3_aa: CASSSPGTSSYEQYF
cdr3_nt: TGTGCCAGTAGTAGCCCCGGGACAAGCTCCTACGAGCAGTACTTC
v_call: TRBV19
j_call: TRBJ2-7
d_call: -
clone_size: -

cdr3_aa: CASSPPGLSASYEQYF
cdr3_nt: TGTGCCAGCTCACCACCGGGACTCTCGGCCTCCTACGAGCAGTACTTC
v_call: TRBV18
j_call: TRBJ2-7
d_call: -
clone_size: -

cdr3_aa: CASSSARTSINF
cdr3_nt: TGTGCCAGCAGTTCCGCGAGGACTAGTATCAACTTC
v_call: TRBV28
j_call: TRBJ2-7
d_call: TRBD2
clone_size: -

cdr3_aa: CASSKASGNNEQFF
cdr3_nt: TGTGCCAGCAGCAAGGCTAGCGGGAACAATGAGCAGTTCTTC
v_call: TRBV21-1
j_call: TRBJ2-1
d_call: -
clone_size: once

cdr3_aa: CASSFIGQSEAFF
cdr3_nt: TGTGCCAGCAGTTTTATAGGACAGAGTGAAGCTTTCTTT
v_call: TRBV27
j_call: TRBJ1-1
d_call: -
clone_size: -

cdr3_aa: CASSPGQEPNTEAFF
cdr3_nt: TGTGCCAGCAGTCCAGGACAGGAACCAAACACTGAAGCTTTCTTT
v_call: TRBV6-5
j_call: TRBJ1-1
d_call: TRBD1
clone_size: -

cdr3_aa: CASSSGLTGLEQYF
cdr3_nt: TGTGCCAGCAGTTCTGGCCTGACAGGGCTCGAGCAGTACTTC
v_call: TRBV28
j_call: TRBJ2-7
d_call: TRBD1
clone_size: many

cdr3_aa: CASNQGAGAYSPLHF
cdr3_nt: TGTGCCAGCAACCAAGGGGCAGGGGCTTATTCACCCCTCCACTTT
v_call: TRBV27
j_call: TRBJ1-6
d_call: -
clone_size: -

cdr3_aa: CASSLVAKAGNSYNEQFF
cdr3_nt: TGTGCCAGCAGCTTAGTAGCAAAAGCGGGGAACTCCTACAATGAGCAGTTCTTC
v_call: TRBV7-7
j_call: TRBJ2-1
d_call: TRBD2
clone_size: -

cdr3_aa: CASSTPGTGVHEQYF
cdr3_nt: TGTGCCAGCAGTACTCCCGGGACAGGGGTCCACGAGCAGTACTTC
v_call: TRBV28
j_call: TRBJ2-7
d_call: TRBD1
clone_size: -

cdr3_aa: CASRGLDGTEAFF
cdr3_nt: TGTGCCAGCAGAGGACTCGATGGCACTGAAGCTTTCTTT
v_call: TRBV6-5
j_call: TRBJ1-1
d_call: -
clone_size: -

cdr3_aa: CAISGQGGENEKLFF
cdr3_nt: TGTGCCATCAGTGGACAGGGGGGTGAGAATGAAAAACTGTTTTTT
v_call: TRBV10-3
j_call: TRBJ1-4
d_call: TRBD1
clone_size: -

cdr3_aa: CASSLGDSLIYEQYF
cdr3_nt: TGTGCCAGCAGCTTAGGGGACAGTTTAATATACGAGCAGTACTTC
v_call: TRBV5-4
j_call: TRBJ2-7
d_call: TRBD1
clone_size: -

cdr3_aa: CASSPPGIYEQYF
cdr3_nt: TGTGCCAGCAGCCCCCCAGGGATCTACGAGCAGTACTTC
v_call: TRBV7-9
j_call: TRBJ2-7
d_call: -
clone_size: -

cdr3_aa: CASSELGAGNEQFF
cdr3_nt: TGTGCCAGCAGTGAATTGGGGGCCGGGAATGAGCAGTTCTTC
v_call: TRBV2
j_call: TRBJ2-1
d_call: -
clone_size: -

cdr3_aa: CTSSQDQYQETQYF
cdr3_nt: TGCACCAGCAGCCAAGATCAGTACCAAGAGACCCAGTACTTC
v_call: TRBV1
j_call: TRBJ2-5
d_call: -
clone_size: once

cdr3_aa: CASSYRRQDSKVPREQYF
cdr3_nt: TGTGCCAGCAGTTACCGGCGACAGGACTCGAAAGTACCGCGCGAGCAGTACTTC
v_call: TRBV6-2/TRBV6-3
j_call: TRBJ2-7
d_call: -
clone_size: -

cdr3_aa: CASSHGQGFSVRSTQYF
cdr3_nt: TGTGCCAGCAGCCACGGACAGGGTTTTTCAGTACGTAGTACGCAGTATTTT
v_call: TRBV2
j_call: TRBJ2-3
d_call: TRBD1
clone_size: -

cdr3_aa: CASSLGLLAGDTQYF
cdr3_nt: TGCGCCAGCAGCTTGGGTCTACTAGCGGGGGATACGCAGTATTTT
v_call: TRBV5-1
j_call: TRBJ2-3
d_call: TRBD2
clone_size: -

cdr3_aa: CASSLKGQMNTEAFF
cdr3_nt: TGTGCCAGCAGCTTGAAGGGACAGATGAACACTGAAGCTTTCTTT
v_call: TRBV28
j_call: TRBJ1-1
d_call: TRBD1
clone_size: -

cdr3_aa: CASGPGTASNEQFF
cdr3_nt: TGTGCTAGTGGACCGGGGACAGCCTCAAATGAGCAGTTCTTC
v_call: TRBV12-5
j_call: TRBJ2-1
d_call: TRBD1
clone_size: -

cdr3_aa: CSASIAGQGARGTGELFF
cdr3_nt: TGCAGTGCTAGTATTGCGGGACAGGGGGCTCGTGGCACCGGGGAGCTGTTTTTT
v_call: TRBV20-1
j_call: TRBJ2-2
d_call: TRBD1
clone_size: once

cdr3_aa: CASSPWTGTVSYEQYF
cdr3_nt: TGTGCCAGCAGCCCCTGGACCGGGACAGTATCCTACGAGCAGTACTTC
v_call: TRBV14
j_call: TRBJ2-7
d_call: TRBD1
clone_size: -

cdr3_aa: CASSPLGRTEAFF
cdr3_nt: TGTGCCAGCAGCCCTTTGGGGCGCACTGAAGCTTTCTTT
v_call: TRBV3-1/TRBV3-2
j_call: TRBJ1-1
d_call: -
clone_size: -

cdr3_aa: CASSLGGSIYEQYF
cdr3_nt: TGTGCCAGCAGCTTGGGCGGGAGCATCTACGAGCAGTACTTC
v_call: TRBV11-1
j_call: TRBJ2-7
d_call: TRBD2
clone_size: -

cdr3_aa: CASSKRGPEAFF
cdr3_nt: TGTGCCAGCAGCAAAAGGGGTCCTGAAGCTTTCTTT
v_call: TRBV7-9
j_call: TRBJ1-1
d_call: -
clone_size: -

cdr3_aa: CASSPTGTVYNEQFF
cdr3_nt: TGTGCCAGCTCACCAACTGGGACAGTTTACAATGAGCAGTTCTTC
v_call: TRBV18
j_call: TRBJ2-1
d_call: TRBD1
clone_size: -